Below, 20 T cell receptor beta chains from the same sample are listed, as sequenced in a study of cytomegalovirus exposure and HLA in healthy donors. The PCR had 60 Vbeta and 13 Jbeta primers. Produced via immunoSEQ multiplex PCR; TCRdb's table is partial and in-frame only. The sample yields 70,000 to 95,000 clones, around 82% seen once. Sequencing was performed on PBMCs. These receptor sequences come from a man younger than 35 in good health and CMV-seronegative.

This clone was observed a single time. The rearrangement uses TRBV6-5 and TRBJ1-5; D possibly corresponds to TRBD1 (6 bases). V was shortened by 4 bases and J by 0 bases, with 13 bases between the two germline ends. The CDR3 length is 16 residues. In germline, CDR1 is MNHEY, CDR2 SVGAGI. The CDR3 region has the DNA TGTGCCAGCAGTTCCAGGGGCACGAATAGCAATCAGCCCCAGCATTTT. It codes for CASSSRGTNSNQPQHF.

This clone was counted between two and nine times. This chain connects TRBV5-1 to TRBJ2-5, with a possible D match to TRBD1 (5 bases). In germline, CDR1 is SGHRS, CDR2 YFSETQ. This CDR3 has 14 residues. Deletions cut 2 bases from V and 1 base from J, with 9 bases between. CDR3 protein: CASSFEDTQETQYF. CDR3 in DNA: TGCGCCAGCAGCTTTGAGGACACCCAAGAGACCCAGTACTTC.

This chain uses TRBV28 with TRBJ1-1; no reliable D call. CDR1 MDHEN and CDR2 SYDVKM come from the germline V gene. The CDR3 consists of 15 residues. V lost 5 bases and J 4 bases, leaving 17 bases between the germline ends. The CDR3 sequence is CASSPWGGGPTEAFF. CDR3 coding DNA: TGTGCCAGCAGTCCTTGGGGAGGAGGGCCCACTGAAGCTTTCTTT.

The V gene is TRBV27, the J gene TRBJ1-5; D possibly corresponds to TRBD1 (5 bases). V was shortened by 6 bases and J by 0 bases, with 6 bases between the two germline ends. Per germline, CDR1 MNHEY and CDR2 SMNVEV (reference sequence). The CDR3 is 13 residues long. The CDR3 sequence is CASSDSSNQPQHF. CDR3 bases: TGTGCCAGCAGCGACAGTAGCAATCAGCCCCAGCATTTT.

This clone was seen just once. V is TRBV14 and J is TRBJ1-4; D is possibly TRBD1 (6 bases). The CDR3 loop spans 15 amino acids. Trimming left V 4 bases short and J 8 bases short, with 17 bases between. The germline V gene has CDR1 SGHDN and CDR2 FVKESK. This CDR3 reads CASSPLTGVKEKLFF. CDR3 DNA: TGTGCCAGCAGCCCTTTGACAGGCGTAAAAGAAAAACTGTTTTTT.

The J gene is TRBJ1-5, the V gene TRBV2; 9 bases map to TRBD1. Germline V gives CDR1 SNHLY, CDR2 FYNNEI. The length of the CDR3 is 15 residues. Trimming took 6 bases from V and 5 from J; bases not matched to a gene: 8. CDR3 nucleotides: TGTGCCAGCAGCGCAGGGACAGGGAAGGATCAGCCCCAGCATTTT. It encodes CASSAGTGKDQPQHF. Full variable domain (remainder filled in from reference TRBV2 and TRBJ1-5): EPEVTQTPSHQVTQMGQEVILRCVPISNHLYFYWYRQILGQKVEFLVSFYNNEISEKSEIFDDQFSVERPDGSNFTLKIRSTKLEDSAMYFCASSAGTGKDQPQHFGDGTRLSIL.

The V and J genes are TRBV6-1 and TRBJ1-2; D is undetermined. There are 12 residues in the CDR3. Germline loops: CDR1 MNHNS, CDR2 SASEGT. Trimming cost V 3 bases and J 4 bases, with 6 bases left between them. The CDR3 DNA follows: TGTGCCAGCAGTGAGAGGATCTATGGCTACACCTTC. It translates to CASSERIYGYTF.

The V call is TRBV5-6, the J call TRBJ1-1, with a tentative D call TRBD1 (6 bases). Trimming took off 4 bases at V and 7 bases at J, with 11 bases between the two ends. Per germline, CDR1 SGHDT and CDR2 YYEEEE. This CDR3 has 12 amino acids. The CDR3 coding sequence is TGTGCCAGCAGCCTCGGACAGTATGAAGCTTTCTTT. It yields the protein CASSLGQYEAFF. Combining the CDR3 with reference TRBV5-6 and TRBJ1-1 gives the whole variable domain DAGVTQSPTHLIKTRGQQVTLRCSPKSGHDTVSWYQQALGQGPQFIFQYYEEEERQRGNFPDRFSGHQFPNYSSELNVNALLLGDSALYLCASSLGQYEAFFGQGTRLTVV.

The V gene is TRBV6-5, the J gene TRBJ2-1; TRBD2 matches at 10 bases. Trimming removed 8 bases from V and 4 bases from J; junction bases left unmatched: 8. There are 15 residues in the CDR3. The germline V gene has CDR1 MNHEY and CDR2 SVGAGI. CDR3 in amino acids: CASGLTSGEYNEQFF. The CDR3, as DNA: TGTGCCAGCGGGCTAACTAGCGGGGAATACAATGAGCAGTTCTTC.

The rearrangement links TRBV19 to TRBJ1-4; D remains ambiguous. Deletions cut 7 bases from V and 0 bases from J, with 6 bases between. In germline, CDR1 is LNHDA, CDR2 SQIVND (reference sequence). The CDR3 loop spans 13 amino acids. This CDR3 reads CASKLATNEKLFF. The CDR3 bases are TGTGCCAGTAAGCTTGCAACTAATGAAAAACTGTTTTTT.

This chain joins TRBV5-1 and TRBJ1-2; TRBD1 is a possible D gene (5 bases). V was trimmed by 6 bases and J by 1 base, leaving 7 bases between them. The CDR3 consists of 12 residues. Germline assignment: CDR1 SGHRS and CDR2 YFSETQ. CDR3 amino acids: CASKQDNYGYTF. The CDR3 DNA follows: TGCGCCAGCAAACAGGATAACTATGGCTACACCTTC.

This chain links TRBV12-5 with TRBJ1-2, with D unclear. CDR3 length: 14 amino acids. V lost 6 bases to trimming and J lost 3 bases, with 14 bases between them. From germline, CDR1 is LGHNT and CDR2 FRNRAP. This CDR3 reads CASGDGDRDYGYTF. In DNA form, the CDR3 reads TGTGCTAGTGGCGACGGGGATAGGGACTATGGCTACACCTTC.

V usage is TRBV14 and J usage is TRBJ2-7; D is possibly TRBD1 (6 bases). V was trimmed by 4 bases and J by 2 bases, leaving 12 bases between them. The CDR3 extends over 14 amino acids. CDR1 is SGHDN and CDR2 is FVKESK in the germline V gene. The CDR3 bases are TGTGCCAGCAGCCCTAGGACAGAGACCTACGAGCAGTACTTC. Translation: CASSPRTETYEQYF.

This clone has only a few counts. The CDR3 here is CASSYSLTALGDGYTF. Written as DNA, the CDR3 is TGTGCCAGCAGTTACTCGCTGACAGCCTTGGGTGATGGCTACACCTTC. The rearrangement links TRBV6-6 to TRBJ1-2; a possible D gene is TRBD1 (5 bases). Trimming cost V 0 bases and J 6 bases, with 17 bases left between them. CDR3 length: 16 residues. The germline CDR1 and CDR2 sequences are MNHNY and SVGAGI (reference sequence).

V and J are TRBV6-1 and TRBJ1-2; tentative D call: TRBD1 (5 bases). V was clipped by 4 bases and J by 4 bases, with 16 bases between them. Germline V gene lookup returns CDR1 MNHNS and CDR2 SASEGT. The CDR3 has 15 residues. CDR3 amino acids: CASSAPAGPLYGYTF. The CDR3 nucleotides are TGTGCCAGCAGTGCCCCCGCGGGACCGCTCTATGGCTACACCTTC.

The chain carries TRBV2 and TRBJ2-5; D not certain. This CDR3 is built from 11 residues. Between the trimmed V and J ends, which lost 8 bases and 8 bases, there was a span of 12 bases. Per germline, CDR1 SNHLY and CDR2 FYNNEI. CDR3 sequence reads: CASAYSDTQYF. CDR3 DNA: TGTGCCAGCGCTTATAGTGATACCCAGTACTTC.

The chain combines TRBV5-1 with TRBJ1-1; 7 nucleotides align to TRBD1. V dropped 4 bases and J dropped 5; count of bases not matched to a gene: 14. Germline-derived CDR1 and CDR2 are SGHRS and YFSETQ. CDR3 length: 16 residues. The chain's CDR3 is CASSQASGGMDTEAFF. CDR3 sequence (DNA): TGCGCCAGCAGCCAGGCGTCAGGGGGAATGGATACTGAAGCTTTCTTT.

The genes are TRBV5-4 and TRBJ1-3; 8 nucleotides align to TRBD1. After removal of 0 bases from V and 4 bases from J, the junction contained 0 bases not matched to a gene. Germline CDR1 SGHNT, CDR2 YYREEE (reference sequence). The CDR3 sequence is 14 residues long. The CDR3 here is CASSLGQGGNTIYF. For the CDR3, the DNA is TGTGCCAGCAGCTTGGGACAGGGGGGAAACACCATATATTTT.

The chain uses TRBV11-2 and TRBJ1-3, with TRBD1 matching over 8 bases. CDR3 length equals 15 residues. Germline V gives CDR1 SGHAT, CDR2 FQNNGV. Unmatched junction bases numbered 3, after V lost 1 base and J lost 4 bases. DNA for the CDR3: TGTGCCAGCAGCTTAGTACAGGGGGAAGGAAACACCATATATTTT. Translating gives CASSLVQGEGNTIYF. The whole variable domain, remainder taken from reference TRBV11-2 and TRBJ1-3, is EAGVAQSPRYKIIEKRQSVAFWCNPISGHATLYWYQQILGQGPKLLIQFQNNGVVDDSQLPKDRFSAERLKGVDSTLKIQPAKLEDSAVYLCASSLVQGEGNTIYFGEGSWLTVV.

The V call is TRBV7-6, the J call TRBJ2-5, with D possibly being TRBD2 (5 bases). The V gene's germline CDR1 is SGHVS and CDR2 FNYEAQ. The CDR3 is 18 amino acids. The ends were cut back, 1 base at V and 4 bases at J, with 22 bases in the middle. The CDR3 sequence: CASSLEEGAREKGETQYF. CDR3 coding DNA: TGTGCCAGCAGCTTAGAAGAGGGTGCTCGGGAAAAGGGAGAGACCCAGTACTTC.